Presented here are 16 T cell receptor beta chains from one specimen sequenced in a study of T-cell memory formation after mild COVID-19. MiXCR, applied by TCRdb to the 5' RACE reads, yields one record per CDR3 protein. In the table there are 400,000 to 500,000 distinct CDR3 sequences, roughly a quarter of which are singletons. The specimen was PBMCs or a T cell subset sorted from them (not recorded which). These receptors were obtained from an adult woman who had mild COVID-19 (a few samples of this study predate the infection). Cell type and time point are not known.

This clonotype turned up a few times. The J gene is TRBJ2-7, the V gene TRBV15; the D gene is possibly TRBD2 (6 bases). Germline CDR1 reads LNHNV; CDR2 reads YYDKDF (reference sequence). This CDR3 has 16 residues. V shed 0 bases and J shed 5 bases, with 17 bases lying between them. DNA for the CDR3: TGTGCCACCAGCAGAGATACCCTCGGGACTCCCCACGAGCAGTACTTC. This sequence encodes CATSRDTLGTPHEQYF.

The rearrangement joins TRBV11-2 to TRBJ1-1; D is ambiguous. From germline, CDR1 is SGHAT and CDR2 FQNNGV. The V end was cut by 6 bases, the J end by 3 bases, with 5 bases between. The CDR3 loop spans 11 amino acids. The CDR3 reads CASRQYTEAFF. For the CDR3, the DNA is TGTGCCAGCAGACAGTACACTGAAGCTTTCTTT.

This clonotype has more than one count but fewer than ten. The V gene is TRBV4-1, the J gene TRBJ1-4; the match to TRBD1 covers 7 bases. This CDR3 spans 16 amino acids. Germline V lookup: CDR1 MGHRA, CDR2 YSYEKL. The J segment lost 4 bases and the V segment lost 4 bases, leaving 9 bases of the junction unmatched. The CDR3 protein is CASSRIPTGFNEKLFF. The CDR3 region has the DNA TGCGCCAGCAGCCGGATCCCGACAGGGTTTAATGAAAAACTGTTTTTT.

This clonotype was observed at least ten times. The chain has TRBV9 and TRBJ2-7; TRBD1 matches 9 bases. There are 15 residues in the CDR3. With V trimmed by 3 bases and J by 6 bases, 10 bases remained unmatched. The germline CDR1 and CDR2 sequences are SGDLS and YYNGEE. CDR3 protein: CASSATGQGRGEQYF. The CDR3 nucleotides read TGTGCCAGCAGCGCTACGGGACAGGGAAGGGGCGAGCAGTACTTC.

This clonotype has more than one count but fewer than ten. The J gene is TRBJ2-7, the V gene TRBV6-6; a possible D gene is TRBD1 (5 bases). V was pared by 5 bases and J by 7 bases, with 12 bases between. Per germline, CDR1 MNHNY and CDR2 SVGAGI (reference sequence). This CDR3 has 12 residues. CDR3 coding DNA: TGTGCCAGCAGTCCACAGGCTGGAGAGCAGTACTTC. Protein product: CASSPQAGEQYF.

There are a few counts of this clonotype. The CDR3 coding sequence is TGTGCCAGCAGTGGACAGGGGCTTAACACTGAAGCTTTCTTT. This encodes CASSGQGLNTEAFF. V gene TRBV2 combines with J gene TRBJ1-1, with TRBD1 identical over 8 bases. CDR3 length: 14 residues. Germline V gene sequence: CDR1 SNHLY, CDR2 FYNNEI. The J segment lost 2 bases and the V segment lost 4 bases, leaving 3 bases of the junction unmatched.

This clonotype was detected many times. V gene TRBV12-3 or TRBV12-4 combines with J gene TRBJ2-4; D gene unclear. Trimming stripped 3 bases from V and 6 bases from J, with 12 bases between. The CDR3 has 14 amino acids. The DNA of the CDR3 is TGTGCCAGCAGTTTCGGTCACGGCGGAAACATTCAGTACTTC. Protein product: CASSFGHGGNIQYF.

The gene calls are TRBV27 and TRBJ2-7, with D maybe TRBD1 (5 bases). Deletions cut 5 bases from V and 5 bases from J, with 13 bases between. This CDR3 comprises 13 residues. CDR1 is MNHEY and CDR2 is SMNVEV in the germline V gene (reference sequence). The CDR3, as DNA: TGTGCCAGCAGTCCGGCAGGGCTCCACGAGCAGTACTTC. Protein product: CASSPAGLHEQYF.

The gene calls are TRBV7-9 and TRBJ1-1, with D perhaps matching TRBD1 (5 bases). The CDR3 has 14 residues. The V end was cut by 5 bases, the J end by 3 bases, with 13 bases between. Germline assignment: CDR1 SEHNR and CDR2 FQNEAQ (reference sequence). Here the CDR3 DNA reads TGTGCCAGCAGCCCGGGGGGAAAGCACACTGAAGCTTTCTTT. Translated: CASSPGGKHTEAFF.

This chain links TRBV27 with TRBJ1-1, with 7 bases identical to TRBD1. Germline loops: CDR1 MNHEY, CDR2 SMNVEV (reference sequence). Trimming took 10 bases from V and 3 from J; bases not matched to a gene: 11. The CDR3 extends over 14 amino acids. The CDR3 coding sequence is TGTGCCACCAGGGGGGTCACCCCTGACACTGAAGCTTTCTTT. Amino acid sequence: CATRGVTPDTEAFF.

V gene TRBV6-5 combines with J gene TRBJ1-6, with 8 bases aligning to TRBD1. The V and J ends lost 6 bases and 7 bases, in that order; junction bases with no gene match: 8. Germline V gives CDR1 MNHEY, CDR2 SVGAGI. This CDR3 has 15 amino acids. The CDR3 loop is CASRPTGASNSPLHF. In DNA form, the CDR3 reads TGTGCCAGCAGACCGACAGGGGCTTCCAATTCACCCCTCCACTTT.

This clonotype was detected only a few times. CDR3 in amino acids: CASSQQDRSTTQYF. In DNA, the CDR3 is TGTGCCAGTAGTCAACAGGACAGGTCGACGACCCAGTACTTC. The chain couples TRBV19 to TRBJ2-5, with 7 nucleotides matching TRBD1. Germline CDR1 LNHDA, CDR2 SQIVND (reference sequence). After removal of 5 bases from V and 7 bases from J, the junction contained 10 bases not matched to a gene. CDR3 length equals 14 residues.

This clonotype came up many times. J is TRBJ2-7 and V is TRBV3-1; D is ambiguous. The V and J ends lost 3 bases and 1 base respectively, with 4 bases between them. The CDR3 length is 12 residues. Germline CDR1 LGHDT, CDR2 YNNKEL (reference sequence). This CDR3 is CASSQLSYEQYF. The DNA for the CDR3 is TGTGCCAGCAGCCAGTTGTCCTACGAGCAGTACTTC.

The chain links TRBV2 to TRBJ2-1, with unresolved D. Trimming removed 3 bases from V and 8 bases from J, with 14 bases in between. Germline CDR1 is SNHLY and CDR2 is FYNNEI. The CDR3 runs 14 residues. The CDR3 reads CASSERRAHDEQFF. CDR3 nucleotides: TGTGCCAGCAGTGAGCGCCGGGCCCACGATGAGCAGTTCTTC.

The rearrangement uses TRBV3-1 and TRBJ2-7; 8 bases agree with TRBD2. The length of the CDR3 is 14 residues. Unmatched junction bases numbered 6, after V lost 3 bases and J lost 5 bases. Germline V gives CDR1 LGHDT, CDR2 YNNKEL (reference sequence). In DNA form, the CDR3 reads TGTGCCAGCAGCCACAGGACTAGCAGGAACGAGCAGTACTTC. It encodes CASSHRTSRNEQYF.

The gene calls are TRBV5-1 and TRBJ1-4, with D unresolved. This CDR3 comprises 13 residues. V lost 2 bases and J lost 8, with 10 bases in between. Looked up from germline, CDR1 is SGHRS and CDR2 is YFSETQ. The CDR3 DNA reads as TGCGCCAGCAGCTTAGGACCGGGCGAAAAACTGTTTTTT. This gives the protein CASSLGPGEKLFF.